This T cell receptor beta chain was identified in a study of T cell repertoires in cytomegalovirus infection. Overall study: Shared public TCR beta signatures pointed to both CMV infection and a matching HLA type.

Study-wide points: CMV-specific TCR beta clonotypes restricted by HLA-C dominated the ex vivo response. The cumulative frequency of public TCR beta families identified carriers of CMV plus the relevant HLA.

As regards this clonotype: Antigen unknown.

CDR1 SQVTM and CDR2 ANQGSEA come from the germline V gene. The ends lost 3 bases at V and 0 bases at J; junction bases unmatched: 3. CDR3 length equals 15 residues. TCRdb itself ran the reads through MiXCR, one entry per CDR3 protein. Found here are about 460,000 distinct CDR3 sequences, about 11% of them singletons; the top ten hold roughly a tenth. The sequence derives from a human donor in good health (CMV status not recorded). Some clones in this sample may be carry-over from other donors' samples. The chain uses TRBV29-1 and TRBJ2-2; 8 bases are shared with TRBD1. Sequenced material: PBMCs. CDR3 DNA sequence: TGCAGCGTTGACCAGACAGGGGCGAACACCGGGGAGCTGTTTTTT. It is translated as CSVDQTGANTGELFF.